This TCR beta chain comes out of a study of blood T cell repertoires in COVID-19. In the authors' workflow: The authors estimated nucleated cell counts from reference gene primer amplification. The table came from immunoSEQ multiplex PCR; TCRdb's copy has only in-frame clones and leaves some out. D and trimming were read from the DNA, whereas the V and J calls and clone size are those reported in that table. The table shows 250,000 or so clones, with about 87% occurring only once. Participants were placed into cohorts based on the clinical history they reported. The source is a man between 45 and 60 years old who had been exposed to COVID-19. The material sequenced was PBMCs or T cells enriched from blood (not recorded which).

DNA for the CDR3: TGCGCCAGCAGCCCCATTCGGGGGTTGGATACTGAAGCTTTCTTT. This gives the protein CASSPIRGLDTEAFF. The genes are TRBV5-1 and TRBJ1-1; D possibly corresponds to TRBD1 (5 bases). CDR1 is SGHRS, CDR2 YFSETQ, per germline. V was clipped by 4 bases and J by 5 bases, with 18 bases between them. The CDR3 is made up of 15 amino acids.